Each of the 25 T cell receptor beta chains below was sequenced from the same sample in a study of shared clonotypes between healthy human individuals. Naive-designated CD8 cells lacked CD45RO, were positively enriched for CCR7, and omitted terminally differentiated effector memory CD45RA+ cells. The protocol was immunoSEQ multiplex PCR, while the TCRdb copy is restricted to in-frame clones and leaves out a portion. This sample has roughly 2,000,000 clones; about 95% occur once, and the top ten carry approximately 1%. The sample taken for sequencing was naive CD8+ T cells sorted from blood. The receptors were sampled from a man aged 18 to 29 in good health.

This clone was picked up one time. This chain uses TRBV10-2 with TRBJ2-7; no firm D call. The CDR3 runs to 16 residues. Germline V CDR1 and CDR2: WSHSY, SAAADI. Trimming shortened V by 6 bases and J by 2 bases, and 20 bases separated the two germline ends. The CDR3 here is CASSYEPVPSTYEQYF. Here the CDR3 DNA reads TGCGCCAGCAGCTACGAACCTGTTCCCTCAACCTACGAGCAGTACTTC.

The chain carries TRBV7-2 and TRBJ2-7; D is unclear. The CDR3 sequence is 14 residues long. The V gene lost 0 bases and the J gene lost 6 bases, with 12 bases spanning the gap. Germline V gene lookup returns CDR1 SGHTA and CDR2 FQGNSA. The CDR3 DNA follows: TGTGCCAGCAGCTTAGCGCTCTATCCGGTCGAGCAGTACTTC. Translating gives CASSLALYPVEQYF.

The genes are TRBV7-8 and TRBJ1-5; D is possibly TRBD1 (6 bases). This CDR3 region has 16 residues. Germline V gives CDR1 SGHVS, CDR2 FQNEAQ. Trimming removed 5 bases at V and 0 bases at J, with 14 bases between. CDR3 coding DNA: TGTGCCAGCAGCGCGGCGGGACACTATAGCAATCAGCCCCAGCATTTT. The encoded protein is CASSAAGHYSNQPQHF.

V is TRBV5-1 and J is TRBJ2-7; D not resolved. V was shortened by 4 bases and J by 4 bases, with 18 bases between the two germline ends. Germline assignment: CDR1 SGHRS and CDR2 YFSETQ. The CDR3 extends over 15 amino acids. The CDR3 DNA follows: TGCGCCAGCAGCACTAATCCGGATTCTGCGTACGAGCAGTACTTC. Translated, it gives CASSTNPDSAYEQYF.

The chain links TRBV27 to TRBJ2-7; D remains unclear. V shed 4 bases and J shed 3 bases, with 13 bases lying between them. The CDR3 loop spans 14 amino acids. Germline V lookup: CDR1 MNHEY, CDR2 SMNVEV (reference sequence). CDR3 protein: CASSYRQTGYEQYF. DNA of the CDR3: TGTGCCAGCAGTTATAGGCAGACGGGCTACGAGCAGTACTTC.

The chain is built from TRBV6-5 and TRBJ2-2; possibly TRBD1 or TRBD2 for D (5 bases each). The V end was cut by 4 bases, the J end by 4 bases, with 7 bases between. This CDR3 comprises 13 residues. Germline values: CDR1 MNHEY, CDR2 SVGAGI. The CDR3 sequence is CASSWGTTGELFF. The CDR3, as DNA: TGTGCCAGCAGTTGGGGGACCACCGGGGAGCTGTTTTTT.

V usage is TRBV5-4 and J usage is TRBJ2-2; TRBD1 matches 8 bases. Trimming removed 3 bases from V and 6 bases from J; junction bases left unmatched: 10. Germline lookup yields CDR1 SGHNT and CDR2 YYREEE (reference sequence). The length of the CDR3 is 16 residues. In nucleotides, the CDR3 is TGTGCCAGCAGCTCGACCCTCAGGGGGCGCGCCGGGGAGCTGTTTTTT. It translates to CASSSTLRGRAGELFF.

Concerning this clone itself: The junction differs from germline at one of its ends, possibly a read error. CDR3 residues: CSAEIDSGGAYEQYF. The CDR3, as DNA: TGCAGCGCTGAAATTGATAGCGGGGGGGCTTACGAGCAGTACTTC. This chain joins TRBV29-1 and TRBJ2-7, with TRBD2 matching 11 bases. Germline CDR1 reads SQVTM; CDR2 reads ANQGSEA. This CDR3 has 15 amino acids.

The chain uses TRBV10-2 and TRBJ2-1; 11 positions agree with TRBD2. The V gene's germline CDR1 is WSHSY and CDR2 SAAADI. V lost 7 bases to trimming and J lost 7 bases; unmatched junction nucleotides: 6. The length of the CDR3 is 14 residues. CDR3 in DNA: TGCGCCAGCAATAGCGGGGGGGCCTGGAATGAGCAGTTCTTC. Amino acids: CASNSGGAWNEQFF.

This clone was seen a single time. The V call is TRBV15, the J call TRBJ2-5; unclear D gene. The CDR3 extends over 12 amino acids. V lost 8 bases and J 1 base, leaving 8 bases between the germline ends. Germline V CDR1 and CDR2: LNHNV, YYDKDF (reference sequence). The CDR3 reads CATGKVQETQYF. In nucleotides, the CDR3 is TGTGCCACCGGAAAGGTCCAAGAGACCCAGTACTTC.

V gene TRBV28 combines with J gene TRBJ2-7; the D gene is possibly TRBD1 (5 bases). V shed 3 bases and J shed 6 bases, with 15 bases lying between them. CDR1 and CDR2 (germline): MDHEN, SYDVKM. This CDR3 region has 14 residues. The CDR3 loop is CASSFPWTIGEQYF. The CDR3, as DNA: TGTGCCAGCAGTTTCCCATGGACAATAGGCGAGCAGTACTTC.

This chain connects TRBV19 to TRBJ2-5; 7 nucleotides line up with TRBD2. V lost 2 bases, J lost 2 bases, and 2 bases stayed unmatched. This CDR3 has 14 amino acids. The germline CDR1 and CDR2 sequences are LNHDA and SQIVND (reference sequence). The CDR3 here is CASSIRDYQETQYF. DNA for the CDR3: TGTGCCAGTAGTATAAGGGACTATCAAGAGACCCAGTACTTC.

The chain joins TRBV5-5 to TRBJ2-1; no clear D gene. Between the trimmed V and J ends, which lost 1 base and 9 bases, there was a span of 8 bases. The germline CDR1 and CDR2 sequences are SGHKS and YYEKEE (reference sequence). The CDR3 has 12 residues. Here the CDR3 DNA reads TGTGCCAGCAGCTTGTTGGGTGTTGAGCAGTTCTTC. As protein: CASSLLGVEQFF.

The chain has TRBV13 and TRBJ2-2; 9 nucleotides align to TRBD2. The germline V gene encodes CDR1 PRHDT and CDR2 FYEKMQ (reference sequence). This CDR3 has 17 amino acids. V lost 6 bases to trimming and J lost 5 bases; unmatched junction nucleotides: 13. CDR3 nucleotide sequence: TGTGCCAGCAGGACTAGCGGCTTGGAAGGGAGTACCGGGGAGCTGTTTTTT. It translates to CASRTSGLEGSTGELFF.

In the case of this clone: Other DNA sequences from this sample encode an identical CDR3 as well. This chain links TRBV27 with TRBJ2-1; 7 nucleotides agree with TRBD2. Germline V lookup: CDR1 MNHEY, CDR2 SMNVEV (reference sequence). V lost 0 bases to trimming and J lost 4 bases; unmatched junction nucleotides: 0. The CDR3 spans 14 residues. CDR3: CASSLSGGYNEQFF. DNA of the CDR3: TGTGCCAGCAGTTTATCGGGGGGGTACAATGAGCAGTTCTTC.

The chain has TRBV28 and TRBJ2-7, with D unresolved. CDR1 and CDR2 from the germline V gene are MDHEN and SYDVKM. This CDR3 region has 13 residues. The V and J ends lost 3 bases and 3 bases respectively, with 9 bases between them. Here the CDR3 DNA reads TGTGCCAGCAGTTTTGCCGACAACTACGAGCAGTACTTC. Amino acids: CASSFADNYEQYF.

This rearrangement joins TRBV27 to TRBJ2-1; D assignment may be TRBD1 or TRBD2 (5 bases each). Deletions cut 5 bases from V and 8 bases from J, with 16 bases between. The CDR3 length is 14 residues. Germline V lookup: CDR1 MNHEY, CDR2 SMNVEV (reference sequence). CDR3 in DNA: TGTGCCAGCAGTCTGAAAGAGGGGATTGATGAGCAGTTCTTC. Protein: CASSLKEGIDEQFF.

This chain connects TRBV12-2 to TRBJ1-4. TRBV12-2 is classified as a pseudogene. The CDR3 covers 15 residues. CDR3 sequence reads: CASRLIGSTNEKLFF. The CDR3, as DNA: TGTGCAAGTCGCTTAATAGGGAGCACTAATGAAAAACTGTTTTTT.

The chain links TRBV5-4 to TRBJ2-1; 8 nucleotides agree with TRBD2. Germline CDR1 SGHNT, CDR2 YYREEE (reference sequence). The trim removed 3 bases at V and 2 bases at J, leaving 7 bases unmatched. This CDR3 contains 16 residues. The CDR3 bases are TGTGCCAGCAGCTCTCGAGGGACTAGACCCTACAATGAGCAGTTCTTC. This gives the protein CASSSRGTRPYNEQFF. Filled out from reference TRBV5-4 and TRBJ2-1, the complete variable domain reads ETGVTQSPTHLIKTRGQQVTLRCSSQSGHNTVSWYQQALGQGPQFIFQYYREEENGRGNFPPRFSGLQFPNYSSELNVNALELDDSALYLCASSSRGTRPYNEQFFGPGTRLTVL.

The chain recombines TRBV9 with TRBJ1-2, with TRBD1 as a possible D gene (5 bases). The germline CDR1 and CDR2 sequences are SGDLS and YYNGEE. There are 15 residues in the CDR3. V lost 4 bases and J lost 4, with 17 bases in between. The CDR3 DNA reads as TGTGCCAGCAGCACCCGGGAGACAGTGATCTATGGCTACACCTTC. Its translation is CASSTRETVIYGYTF.

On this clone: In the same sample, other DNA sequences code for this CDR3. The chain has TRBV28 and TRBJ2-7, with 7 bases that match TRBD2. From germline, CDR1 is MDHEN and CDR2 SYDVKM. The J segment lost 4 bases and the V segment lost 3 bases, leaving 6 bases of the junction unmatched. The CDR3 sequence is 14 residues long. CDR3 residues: CASSFGRVEYEQYF. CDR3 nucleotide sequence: TGTGCCAGCAGTTTTGGGAGGGTGGAGTACGAGCAGTACTTC.

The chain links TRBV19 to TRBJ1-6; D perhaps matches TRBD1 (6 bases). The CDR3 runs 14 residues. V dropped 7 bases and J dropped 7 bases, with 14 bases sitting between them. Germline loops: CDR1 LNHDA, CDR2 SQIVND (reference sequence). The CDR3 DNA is TGTGCCAGTACCGCCGGGACACCGAATTCACCCCTCCACTTT. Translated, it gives CASTAGTPNSPLHF.

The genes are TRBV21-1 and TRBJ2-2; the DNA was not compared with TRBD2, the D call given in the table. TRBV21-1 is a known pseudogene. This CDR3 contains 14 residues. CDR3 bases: TGTGCCAGCAGCAATCGGGAATTCACCGGGGAGCTGTTTTTT. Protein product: CASSNREFTGELFF.

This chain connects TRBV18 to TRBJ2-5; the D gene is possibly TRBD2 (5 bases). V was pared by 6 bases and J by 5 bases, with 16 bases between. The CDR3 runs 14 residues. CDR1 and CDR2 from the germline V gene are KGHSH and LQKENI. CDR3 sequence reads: CASSLPGIWETQYF. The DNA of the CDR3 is TGTGCCAGCTCCCTTCCGGGAATTTGGGAGACCCAGTACTTC. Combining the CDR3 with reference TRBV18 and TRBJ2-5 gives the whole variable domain NAGVMQNPRHLVRRRGQEARLRCSPMKGHSHVYWYRQLPEEGLKFMVYLQKENIIDESGMPKERFSAEFPKEGPSILRIQQVVRGDSAAYFCASSLPGIWETQYFGPGTRLLVL.

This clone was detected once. The CDR3 sequence: CASSQGRDSPYEQYF. The CDR3, as DNA: TGCGCCAGCAGCCAAGGCAGGGACAGTCCCTACGAGCAGTACTTC. The rearrangement uses TRBV4-3 and TRBJ2-7; 7 bases match TRBD1. The ends lost 1 base at V and 2 bases at J; junction bases unmatched: 5. Germline CDR1 reads LGHNA; CDR2 reads YSLEER. The CDR3 is 15 amino acids.